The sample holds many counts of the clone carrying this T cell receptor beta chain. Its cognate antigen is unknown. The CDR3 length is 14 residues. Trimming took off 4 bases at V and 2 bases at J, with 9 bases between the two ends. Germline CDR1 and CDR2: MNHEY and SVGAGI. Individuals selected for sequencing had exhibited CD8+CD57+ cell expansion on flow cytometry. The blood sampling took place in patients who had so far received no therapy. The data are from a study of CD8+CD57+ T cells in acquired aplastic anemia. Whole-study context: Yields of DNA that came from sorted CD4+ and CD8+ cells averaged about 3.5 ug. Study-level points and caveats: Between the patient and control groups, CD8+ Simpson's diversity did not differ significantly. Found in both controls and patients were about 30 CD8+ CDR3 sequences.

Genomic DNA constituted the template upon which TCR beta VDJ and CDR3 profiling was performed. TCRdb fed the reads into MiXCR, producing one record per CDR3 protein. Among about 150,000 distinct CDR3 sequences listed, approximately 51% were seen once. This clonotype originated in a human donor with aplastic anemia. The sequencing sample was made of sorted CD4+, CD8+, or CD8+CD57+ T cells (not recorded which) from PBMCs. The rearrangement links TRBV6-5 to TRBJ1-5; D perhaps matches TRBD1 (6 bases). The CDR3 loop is CASSSRTGNQPQHF. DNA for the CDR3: TGTGCCAGCAGTTCTAGGACAGGCAATCAGCCCCAGCATTTT.